This entry describes one TCR beta chain. The assay was immunoSEQ multiplex PCR, and TCRdb's table has in-frame clones only and misses some. The table includes 56,000 or so clones, 79% detected once. The sample comes from a study of blood T cell repertoires in COVID-19. Study summary: Whether acute or convalescent, the COVID-19 samples came from the United States, Italy and Spain.

CDR1 SGHRS and CDR2 YFSETQ come from the germline V gene. This CDR3 has 13 residues. Trimming left V 2 bases short and J 3 bases short, with 7 bases between. The receptor was isolated from a woman aged 70-85 years with acute or convalescent COVID-19. The chain employs TRBV5-1 and TRBJ2-3, with a weak D call TRBD2 (5 bases). The specimen sequenced was peripheral blood. The DNA of the CDR3 is TGCGCCAGCAGCTTTGGGGAGACAGATACGCAGTATTTT. It codes for CASSFGETDTQYF.